This T cell receptor beta chain was recorded in a study of blood T cell repertoires in COVID-19. The V end was cut by 0 bases, the J end by 2 bases, with 6 bases between. This CDR3 region has 14 residues. Germline V gives CDR1 LGHDT, CDR2 YNNKEL (reference sequence). Some clones are missing from TCRdb's copy, which holds only in-frame ones; the method was immunoSEQ multiplex PCR. There are some 64,000 clones in the sample; less than 85% occur only once, and about 18% lies in the top ten. The chain uses TRBV3-1 (or the pseudogene TRBV3-2) and TRBJ2-3, with a weak D call TRBD1 (5 bases). Specimen: peripheral blood. The TCR comes from a man in his 60s with acute or convalescent COVID-19. The CDR3 loop is CASSQEGPTDTQYF. The CDR3, as DNA: TGTGCCAGCAGCCAAGAGGGGCCCACAGATACGCAGTATTTT.